This T cell receptor beta chain was sequenced in a study of blood T cell repertoires in COVID-19. Original processing methods: Reference gene primers were amplified, and this amplification served to estimate nucleated cell counts. TCRdb's table, derived via immunoSEQ multiplex PCR, lists solely in-frame clones and lacks some. V and J calls and clone size are as listed in that table; D and trimming were resolved from the DNA. The sample has under 250,000 clones, about 82% seen once. The germline V gene has CDR1 SNHLY and CDR2 FYNNEI. The CDR3 loop spans 13 amino acids. V lost 6 bases to trimming and J lost 5 bases; unmatched junction nucleotides: 7. Seattle patient enrollment occurred during active infection, with longitudinal follow-up thereafter.

This sequence originates from a man in his fifties with COVID-19, enrolled during active disease. The specimen sequenced was peripheral blood. This sequence joins TRBV2 and TRBJ2-7; 7 bases line up with TRBD1. CDR3 DNA: TGTGCCAGCAGAGTAACAGGGGCCGACGAGCAGTACTTC. Its translation: CASRVTGADEQYF.